Listed here are 17 T cell receptor beta chains from one sample, sequenced in a study of shared clonotypes between healthy human individuals. TCRdb keeps only in-frame clones here, not all; method: immunoSEQ multiplex PCR. The top ten clones hold about 1.1% of a sample with some 2 million clones, roughly 95% of them seen once. The naive CD8 subset, CD45RO-negative cells positively selected for CCR7, excluded terminally differentiated effector memory CD45RA+ cells. The sequenced sample consisted of naive CD8+ T cells sorted from blood. These receptors were taken from a young man in good health.

Regarding this clone: The sample contains more than one DNA sequence encoding this CDR3. V and J are TRBV19 and TRBJ2-7, with TRBD1 identical over 9 bases. This CDR3 has 14 residues. Unmatched junction bases numbered 4, after V lost 4 bases and J lost 3 bases. CDR1 is LNHDA and CDR2 is SQIVND in the germline V gene (reference sequence). This CDR3 is CASSRDRDSYEQYF. In DNA form, the CDR3 reads TGTGCCAGTAGTAGGGACAGGGATAGCTACGAGCAGTACTTC.

The rearrangement joins TRBV29-1 to TRBJ2-5; no reliable D call. TRBJ2-7 explains the end of the DNA better; the J call may be wrong. CDR1 SQVTM and CDR2 ANQGSEA come from the germline V gene. The CDR3 spans 11 residues. CDR3: CSVDHVGEQYF. CDR3 coding DNA: TGCAGCGTTGATCATGTGGGCGAGCAGTACTTC.

The rearrangement links TRBV14 to TRBJ1-6, with D possibly being TRBD1 (6 bases). The V gene lost 1 base and the J gene lost 6 bases, with 13 bases spanning the gap. The CDR3 extends over 16 amino acids. Germline values: CDR1 SGHDN, CDR2 FVKESK. This CDR3 is CASSQVGGLSNSPLHF. For the CDR3, the DNA is TGTGCCAGCAGCCAAGTGGGGGGCTTGTCTAATTCACCCCTCCACTTT.

This chain links TRBV7-9 with TRBJ2-7; perhaps TRBD2 as D (5 bases). The CDR3 has 15 residues. The V gene lost 3 bases and the J gene lost 5 bases, with 17 bases spanning the gap. Germline V CDR1 and CDR2: SEHNR, FQNEAQ (reference sequence). CDR3 nucleotides: TGTGCCAGCAGCTTCTCGGAGAAGGAGGATAACGAGCAGTACTTC. Translated, it gives CASSFSEKEDNEQYF.

V is TRBV6-4 and J is TRBJ2-3, with TRBD2 matching 9 bases. J lost 6 bases, V lost 5 bases, and 6 bases had no gene match. The CDR3 runs 14 residues. CDR1 and CDR2 from the germline V gene are MRHNA and SNTAGT. The CDR3 loop is CASSTGTSSDTQYF. As DNA, the CDR3 is TGTGCCAGCAGTACCGGGACTAGCAGTGATACGCAGTATTTT.

The V gene is TRBV10-2, the J gene TRBJ2-7; no clear D gene. V lost 4 bases to trimming and J lost 2 bases, with 12 bases between them. This CDR3 contains 14 residues. CDR1 and CDR2 (germline): WSHSY, SAAADI. The CDR3 DNA sequence: TGCGCCAGCAGTGGACTGGACGGCGCCTACGAGCAGTACTTC. It specifies CASSGLDGAYEQYF.

This clone came up once. V usage is TRBV7-9 and J usage is TRBJ2-5, with a weak D call TRBD2 (6 bases). CDR3 length: 13 amino acids. Looked up from germline, CDR1 is SEHNR and CDR2 is FQNEAQ (reference sequence). Deletions cut 4 bases from V and 5 bases from J, with 11 bases between. The CDR3: CASSWPGGETQYF. In nucleotides, the CDR3 is TGTGCCAGCAGCTGGCCCGGAGGGGAGACCCAGTACTTC. Full variable domain (remainder filled in from reference TRBV7-9 and TRBJ2-5): DTGVSQNPRHKITKRGQNVTFRCDPISEHNRLYWYRQTLGQGPEFLTYFQNEAQLEKSRLLSDRFSAERPKGSFSTLEIQRTEQGDSAMYLCASSWPGGETQYFGPGTRLLVL.

Concerning this clone: The identical CDR3 is also encoded by other nucleotide sequences in the sample. This rearrangement joins TRBV13 to TRBJ2-1; 8 bases map to TRBD1. The germline gives CDR1 PRHDT, CDR2 FYEKMQ (reference sequence). This CDR3 comprises 14 residues. Germline trimming cut 3 bases from V and 4 bases from J; bases unmatched to any gene: 2. The CDR3 bases are TGTGCCAGCAGCTTGGGACAGGATTACAATGAGCAGTTCTTC. It specifies CASSLGQDYNEQFF.

A single count supports this clone. The chain links TRBV5-6 to TRBJ1-2, with 10 bases lining up with TRBD1. The CDR3 contains 15 residues. Germline V gene data show CDR1 as SGHDT and CDR2 as YYEEEE. After removal of 3 bases from V and 4 bases from J, the junction contained 6 bases not matched to a gene. CDR3 amino acids: CASSSPGQGLYGYTF. The CDR3 coding sequence is TGTGCCAGCAGCTCGCCGGGACAGGGGCTCTATGGCTACACCTTC.

V gene TRBV7-9 combines with J gene TRBJ2-2, with D possibly being TRBD2 (6 bases). CDR3 length: 14 residues. V lost 5 bases and J lost 9, with 16 bases in between. Germline V gene lookup returns CDR1 SEHNR and CDR2 FQNEAQ (reference sequence). The CDR3 region has the DNA TGTGCCAGCAGCCGCCCGGGGGAAGTAAGGGAGCTGTTTTTT. Translating it yields CASSRPGEVRELFF. The variable domain in full, completed from reference TRBV7-9 and TRBJ2-2, reads DTGVSQNPRHKITKRGQNVTFRCDPISEHNRLYWYRQTLGQGPEFLTYFQNEAQLEKSRLLSDRFSAERPKGSFSTLEIQRTEQGDSAMYLCASSRPGEVRELFFGEGSRLTVL.

This chain links TRBV10-1 with TRBJ1-3; D possibly corresponds to TRBD1 (5 bases). The CDR3 is made up of 19 amino acids. Trimming removed 1 base at V and 2 bases at J, with 21 bases between. Germline CDR1 is WNHNN and CDR2 is SYGVQD (reference sequence). The DNA of the CDR3 is TGCGCCAGCAGTGAGTGGGGAATACAGGACCACAAGGCTGGAAACACCATATATTTT. It translates to CASSEWGIQDHKAGNTIYF.

The chain carries TRBV5-6 and TRBJ1-2, with unresolved D. This CDR3 region has 15 residues. The V gene's germline CDR1 is SGHDT and CDR2 YYEEEE. Trimming removed 4 bases from V and 4 bases from J, with 17 bases in between. DNA for the CDR3: TGTGCCAGCAGCACTACCGCGGCAGGCCCCTATGGCTACACCTTC. Translation: CASSTTAAGPYGYTF.

V and J are TRBV18 and TRBJ2-7; D gene uncertain. This CDR3 is 13 amino acids long. Germline CDR1 KGHSH, CDR2 LQKENI. V lost 2 bases to trimming and J lost 3 bases, with 8 bases between them. The CDR3 nucleotides are TGTGCCAGCTCACCAGAACTCGTCTACGAGCAGTACTTC. This translates into CASSPELVYEQYF.

Comments on this clone: Other DNA sequences within the sample encode an identical CDR3. The V and J genes are TRBV5-4 and TRBJ1-1; possibly TRBD1 for D (6 bases). This CDR3 region has 14 residues. V was clipped by 0 bases and J by 0 bases, with 6 bases between them. Germline CDR1 SGHNT, CDR2 YYREEE (reference sequence). CDR3 sequence (DNA): TGTGCCAGCAGCTTGGGGGGGCTGAACACTGAAGCTTTCTTT. It translates to CASSLGGLNTEAFF.

Note on this clone: Within the sample, other DNA sequences also encode this same CDR3. The chain joins TRBV9 to TRBJ2-1; D uncertain. Trimming shortened V by 3 bases and J by 3 bases, and 4 bases separated the two germline ends. Germline V gene sequence: CDR1 SGDLS, CDR2 YYNGEE. The CDR3 runs 12 residues. CDR3 coding DNA: TGTGCCAGCAGCGGCCTCTACAATGAGCAGTTCTTC. This sequence encodes CASSGLYNEQFF.

The CDR3 sequence: CASSHATGTGLNTEAFF. Written as DNA, the CDR3 is TGCGCCAGCAGCCACGCCACGGGGACAGGGCTGAACACTGAAGCTTTCTTT. This chain connects TRBV4-1 to TRBJ1-1; 9 bases match TRBD1. Germline values: CDR1 MGHRA, CDR2 YSYEKL. The CDR3 runs to 17 residues. J was trimmed by 0 bases and V by 3 bases; bases with no gene match: 8.

This rearrangement joins TRBV25-1 to TRBJ2-1; 8 nucleotides match TRBD2. The CDR3 is 16 amino acids. V lost 4 bases and J lost 9; bases outside the gene matches: 14. Germline V gene lookup returns CDR1 MGHDK and CDR2 SYGVNS. CDR3 in DNA: TGTGCCAGCAGTGGCGGGAGGACTAGGCGCGCAGGTGAGCAGTTCTTC. Its protein product is CASSGGRTRRAGEQFF.